Listed below are T cell receptor beta chains from one sample, sequenced in a study of control samples from healthy donors and cancer patients. Assay used: immunoSEQ multiplex PCR; TCRdb lists only in-frame clones, some missing. The sample carries 99,000 or so clones, roughly four fifths recorded once. The sequencing input was blood. These receptors were obtained from a man in his 60s in good health. The CDR3 runs from the conserved cysteine through the conserved F or W. D genes are given only for firm matches. Expanded clones are given a class, and other clones once, few, many or no size at all.

d_call j_call clone_size v_call cdr3_aa cdr3_nt
NA TRBJ1-1 NA TRBV6-5 CASINLMNTEAFF TGTGCCAGCATAAATTTAATGAACACTGAAGCTTTCTTT
NA TRBJ1-4 NA TRBV18 CASSLLRPGQQFEKLFF TGTGCCAGCTCCCTTCTTAGACCGGGACAACAATTTGAAAAACTGTTTTTT
TRBD1 TRBJ1-6 NA TRBV9 CASSAGGTGFFNSPLHF TGTGCCAGCAGCGCAGGCGGGACAGGGTTTTTTAATTCACCCCTCCACTTT
NA TRBJ1-5 few TRBV5-5 CASSLTGDTVRPQHF TGTGCCAGCAGCCTCACGGGGGACACGGTAAGGCCCCAGCATTTT
NA TRBJ2-7 NA TRBV6-5 CASLGPGEQYF TGTGCCAGCTTGGGCCCCGGCGAGCAGTACTTC
NA TRBJ2-5 NA TRBV7-7 CASSQVRGETQYF TGTGCCAGCAGCCAGGTCAGGGGAGAGACCCAGTACTTC
NA TRBJ2-1 NA TRBV10-3 CATSGGELQFF TGTGCCACCAGTGGCGGGGAACTACAGTTCTTC
TRBD2 TRBJ2-5 NA TRBV7-7 CASSPRVGFRAGVWQETQYF TGTGCTAGCAGCCCTAGGGTCGGTTTTAGAGCGGGAGTGTGGCAAGAGACCCAGTACTTC
NA TRBJ1-5 NA TRBV19 CANSIGTANQPQHF TGTGCCAATAGTATCGGGACGGCCAATCAGCCCCAGCATTTT
NA TRBJ1-5 NA TRBV12-3/TRBV12-4 CASSFPLQPQHF TGTGCCAGCAGTTTTCCGCTTCAGCCCCAGCATTTT
TRBD1 TRBJ1-1 few TRBV5-1 CASSLGQGIGSTEAFF TGCGCCAGCAGCTTGGGACAGGGGATAGGGAGCACTGAAGCTTTCTTT
NA TRBJ1-1 NA TRBV5-1 CASSYRQNTEAFF TGCGCCAGCAGCTACCGACAGAACACTGAAGCTTTCTTT
NA TRBJ1-1 NA TRBV24-1 CATSDLPRSWIGDEAFF TGTGCCACCAGTGATTTGCCGCGTTCTTGGATCGGAGACGAAGCTTTCTTT
TRBD2 TRBJ2-3 NA TRBV27 CASSLAGVTDTQYF TGTGCCAGCAGTCTAGCGGGAGTCACAGATACGCAGTATTTT
NA TRBJ2-3 NA TRBV25-1 CASRNLLGGYTDTQYF TGTGCCAGCAGGAATCTATTAGGGGGATACACAGATACGCAGTATTTT
TRBD1 TRBJ2-7 NA TRBV28 CASSFPDRLSYEQYF TGTGCCAGCAGTTTCCCGGACAGGCTCTCCTACGAGCAGTACTTC
NA TRBJ2-3 once TRBV10-3 CAISEGSGTDTQYF TGTGCCATCAGTGAGGGATCCGGCACAGATACGCAGTATTTT
NA TRBJ2-1 NA TRBV11-2 CASSLSRDYNEQFF TGTGCCAGCAGCTTATCTCGGGACTACAATGAGCAGTTCTTC
NA TRBJ2-5 few TRBV24-1 CATSLGVGSTIQETQYF TGTGCCACCTCATTAGGTGTGGGATCGACTATCCAAGAGACCCAGTACTTC
NA TRBJ1-2 few TRBV6-5 CASSYFRTENYGYTF TGTGCCAGCAGTTACTTCCGGACAGAAAACTATGGCTACACCTTC
NA TRBJ2-6 NA TRBV3-1/TRBV3-2 CASSQGVRVGSGANVLTF TGTGCCAGCAGCCAAGGGGTCAGGGTGGGCTCTGGGGCCAACGTCCTGACTTTC
NA TRBJ1-1 NA TRBV10-3 CAIKSPGMGNTEAFF TGTGCCATCAAGAGTCCGGGGATGGGGAACACTGAAGCTTTCTTT
TRBD1 TRBJ1-2 NA TRBV5-5 CASSNGQGRSNYGYTF TGTGCCAGCAGCAACGGACAGGGGAGGAGTAACTATGGCTACACCTTC
NA TRBJ1-6 NA TRBV6-5 CASGDHSPLHF TGTGCTAGCGGGGACCATTCACCCCTCCACTTT
NA TRBJ1-1 NA TRBV6-2/TRBV6-3 CASSYSVPGMNTEAFF TGTGCCAGCAGTTACTCCGTACCGGGAATGAACACTGAAGCTTTCTTT
NA TRBJ1-1 few TRBV6-6 CASSSGMNTEAFF TGTGCCAGCAGTTCGGGTATGAACACTGAAGCTTTCTTT
NA TRBJ2-1 NA TRBV4-1 CASSQQVSPYNEQFF TGCGCCAGCAGCCAGCAGGTCTCCCCCTACAATGAGCAGTTCTTC
TRBD2 TRBJ2-3 once TRBV10-3 CAISDGGSFTDTQYF TGTGCCATCAGTGACGGCGGGAGTTTCACAGATACGCAGTATTTT
NA TRBJ1-1 NA TRBV3-1/TRBV3-2 CASSQVSGTMNTEAFF TGTGCCAGCAGCCAAGTTTCGGGGACCATGAACACTGAAGCTTTCTTT
NA TRBJ2-7 NA TRBV20-1 CSASLRAGNNEQYF TGCAGTGCTAGTTTGCGGGCCGGTAACAACGAGCAGTACTTC
NA TRBJ2-1 NA TRBV7-3 CASSLNWGGNEQFF TGTGCCAGCAGCTTAAATTGGGGCGGCAATGAGCAGTTCTTC
TRBD1 TRBJ2-1 NA TRBV2 CASRTQGAGNEQFF TGTGCCAGCAGGACGCAGGGGGCGGGCAATGAGCAGTTCTTC
TRBD2 TRBJ2-7 once TRBV3-1/TRBV3-2 CASSPAGYPREQYF TGTGCCAGCAGCCCAGCGGGATACCCTCGGGAGCAGTACTTC
TRBD2 TRBJ2-2 few TRBV5-6 CASSPPAGLADYTGELFF TGTGCCAGCAGCCCCCCCGCCGGACTAGCGGATTACACCGGGGAGCTGTTTTTT
NA TRBJ1-6 once TRBV2 CASGRAAGSPLHF TGTGCCAGCGGTCGGGCCGCGGGTTCACCCCTCCACTTT
TRBD1 TRBJ1-2 NA TRBV7-9 CASSLEGQGAGYGYTF TGTGCCAGCAGCTTAGAAGGGCAGGGGGCCGGCTATGGCTACACCTTC
NA TRBJ1-5 NA TRBV7-8 CASSLSENSNQPQHF TGTGCCAGCAGCTTATCAGAGAATAGCAATCAGCCCCAGCATTTT
TRBD1 TRBJ2-4 once TRBV19 CASSGTGWAKNIQYF TGTGCCAGTAGTGGGACAGGGTGGGCCAAAAACATTCAGTACTTC
TRBD1 TRBJ1-1 NA TRBV2 CASSLQGSTEAFF TGTGCCAGCAGCTTACAGGGGTCCACTGAAGCTTTCTTT
NA TRBJ2-7 NA TRBV3-1/TRBV3-2 CASSLRGPYEQYF TGTGCCAGCAGCCTCCGGGGACCTTACGAGCAGTACTTC
NA TRBJ1-2 few TRBV10-1 CASPDRHHYGYTF TGCGCCAGCCCTGACAGGCACCACTATGGCTACACCTTC
TRBD1 TRBJ1-1 few TRBV6-2/TRBV6-3 CASSPWTGAMNTEAFF TGTGCCAGCAGTCCCTGGACAGGGGCAATGAACACTGAAGCTTTCTTT
TRBD1 TRBJ2-2 NA TRBV25-1 CASSRDRGNAGELFF TGTGCCAGCAGCAGGGACAGGGGGAATGCCGGGGAGCTGTTTTTT
TRBD1 TRBJ1-2 NA TRBV18 CASSPTSWTGGKGYGYTF TGTGCCAGCTCACCTACTTCATGGACAGGGGGAAAGGGCTATGGCTACACCTTC
TRBD1 TRBJ1-1 NA TRBV5-6 CASSLEQGAVNTEAFF TGTGCCAGCAGCTTGGAACAGGGGGCAGTGAACACTGAAGCTTTCTTT
NA TRBJ2-4 NA TRBV7-3 CASSPGTNKNIQYF TGTGCCAGCAGCCCCGGGACCAATAAAAACATTCAGTACTTC
NA TRBJ2-3 NA TRBV5-1 CASSLRRGLSTDTQYF TGCGCCAGCAGCTTGAGGAGGGGGCTTAGCACAGATACGCAGTATTTT
NA TRBJ2-7 once TRBV6-5 CASSPTGEAYEQYF TGTGCCAGCAGCCCAACAGGGGAGGCCTACGAGCAGTACTTC
TRBD1 TRBJ1-4 NA TRBV2 CASSKTGQEEKLFF TGTGCCAGCAGTAAGACAGGGCAGGAGGAAAAACTGTTTTTT
NA TRBJ1-5 NA TRBV18 CASSPDGNQPQHF TGTGCCAGCTCACCGGATGGGAATCAGCCCCAGCATTTT
NA TRBJ1-5 few TRBV24-1 CAAQDRVNQPQHF TGTGCCGCCCAGGACCGGGTCAATCAGCCCCAGCATTTT